This paragraph reports one T cell receptor (beta chain). The data belong to a study of blood T cell repertoires in COVID-19. Sequencing used immunoSEQ multiplex PCR; TCRdb keeps in-frame clones, though not all of them. Seen here are some 70,000 clones, about 80% observed once, and the top ten hold approximately 12%. The germline V gene has CDR1 SGHRS and CDR2 YFSETQ. The CDR3 consists of 15 residues. V lost 4 bases and J lost 8; bases outside the gene matches: 9. The clonotype comes from a human donor in a cohort sampled during active COVID-19. The sample comprised peripheral blood. This chain joins TRBV5-1 and TRBJ1-4; 9 bases are shared with TRBD1. The CDR3 bases are TGCGCCAGCAGCGAAAACAGGGGGCAGGAGGAAAAACTGTTTTTT. Protein product: CASSENRGQEEKLFF.